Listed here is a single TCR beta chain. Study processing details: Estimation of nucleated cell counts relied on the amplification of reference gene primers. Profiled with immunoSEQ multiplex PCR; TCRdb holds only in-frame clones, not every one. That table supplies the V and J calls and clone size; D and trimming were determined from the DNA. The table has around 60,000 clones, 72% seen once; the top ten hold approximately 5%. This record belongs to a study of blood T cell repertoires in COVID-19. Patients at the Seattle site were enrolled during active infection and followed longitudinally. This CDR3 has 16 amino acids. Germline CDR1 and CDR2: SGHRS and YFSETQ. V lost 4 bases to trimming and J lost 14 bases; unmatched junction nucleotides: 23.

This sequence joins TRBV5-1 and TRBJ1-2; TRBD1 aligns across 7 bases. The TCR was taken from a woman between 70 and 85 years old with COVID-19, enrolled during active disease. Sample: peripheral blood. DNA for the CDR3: TGCGCCAGCAGCCCGCGAGGAGACAGGGCGGCGGACCCGGGTACCTTC. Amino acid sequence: CASSPRGDRAADPGTF.